Below, one TCR beta chain is given with its context. The junction had 2 bases not matched to a gene; V was cut back by 5 bases and J by 4 bases. The CDR3 runs 13 residues. Germline V gene lookup returns CDR1 SGHRS and CDR2 YFSETQ. This entry belongs to a study of blood T cell repertoires in COVID-19. Study-wide context: Specimens from acute and convalescent COVID-19 originated in the United States, Italy and Spain.

Enrolled through a virtual design, the participants were between roughly 18 and 89 years of age and came from roughly 22 US areas. The study counted Cohort 3 donors as recovered given two negative PCRs, clearance, or symptom resolution. In the study's own analysis: Estimation of nucleated cell counts was performed using reference gene primer amplification. This table comes from immunoSEQ multiplex PCR, and its TCRdb copy is limited to in-frame clones, with some not included. V, J and clone size were drawn from that table, and D and trimming were deduced from the DNA. The table lists some 150,000 clones, 86% of them singletons.

The specimen sequenced was PBMCs or T cells enriched from blood (not recorded which). This chain connects TRBV5-1 to TRBJ2-7; 11 bases align to TRBD1. The sequence was collected from a middle-aged man who had recovered from COVID-19. The CDR3 DNA reads as TGCGCCAGCAGAGGGACAGGGGGATACGAGCAGTACTTC. Protein product: CASRGTGGYEQYF. The full variable domain, completed using reference TRBV5-1 and TRBJ2-7, is KAGVTQTPRYLIKTRGQQVTLSCSPISGHRSVSWYQQTPGQGLQFLFEYFSETQRNKGNFPGRFSGRQFSNSRSEMNVSTLELGDSALYLCASRGTGGYEQYFGPGTRLTVT.